Below, 4 T cell receptor beta chains from the same sample are listed, as sequenced in a study of control samples from healthy donors and cancer patients. The method was immunoSEQ multiplex PCR; TCRdb's version includes in-frame clones alone and lacks a portion of them. The data show 50,000 to 65,000 clones, roughly 90% seen once. Material: PBMCs. All receptors come from a man in his thirties or forties with colorectal cancer.

Here the CDR3 reads CASSPTGGHYGYTF. The CDR3 DNA follows: TGTGCCAGTAGTCCGACAGGGGGGCACTATGGCTACACCTTC. V is TRBV19 and J is TRBJ1-2, with TRBD1 matching 9 bases. Per the germline V gene, CDR1 is LNHDA and CDR2 is SQIVND (reference sequence). The length of the CDR3 is 14 residues. Trimming removed 5 bases from V and 3 bases from J; junction bases left unmatched: 4.

The rearrangement joins TRBV4-1 to TRBJ1-5; maybe TRBD1 (5 bases). Germline-derived CDR1 and CDR2 are MGHRA and YSYEKL. This CDR3 has 15 residues. The V end was cut by 0 bases, the J end by 2 bases, with 8 bases between. The CDR3 region is CASSQDGGGNQPQHF. The CDR3 coding sequence is TGCGCCAGCAGCCAAGATGGGGGAGGCAATCAGCCCCAGCATTTT.

Only a few counts were recorded for this clone. CDR3 amino acids: CASSLGDRREYGYTF. The DNA for the CDR3 is TGTGCCAGCAGCTTAGGCGACAGGCGGGAGTATGGCTACACCTTC. V usage is TRBV11-2 and J usage is TRBJ1-2; D may be TRBD1 (6 bases). Trimming removed 1 base from V and 5 bases from J, with 14 bases in between. This CDR3 region has 15 residues. The V gene's germline CDR1 is SGHAT and CDR2 FQNNGV.

This chain links TRBV10-3 with TRBJ1-4; D unclear. With 8 bases removed from V and 7 bases from J, the gap between germline ends came to 14 bases. The germline V gene has CDR1 ENHRY and CDR2 SYGVKD. The CDR3 loop spans 13 amino acids. CDR3 sequence: CAIGTREGEKLFF. The CDR3 nucleotides are TGTGCCATCGGTACCCGAGAAGGTGAAAAACTGTTTTTT.